This T cell receptor beta chain comes out of a study of T cell changes during pregnancy in multiple sclerosis. Germline-derived CDR1 and CDR2 are KGHSH and LQKENI. The CDR3 runs to 14 residues. V lost 3 bases to trimming and J lost 3 bases; unmatched junction nucleotides: 2. The table came from immunoSEQ multiplex PCR; TCRdb's copy has only in-frame clones and leaves some out. The sample records over 40,000 clones, 88% being singletons. This TCR was recovered from a female donor in good health, enrolled as a control in a pregnancy study. The chain is built from TRBV18 and TRBJ1-5, with 7 bases matching TRBD1. This material consisted of CD8+ T cells from peripheral blood mononuclear cells, taken after pregnancy. The CDR3 coding sequence is TGTGCCAGCTCACCGGGACAGAACAATCAGCCCCAGCATTTT. Its protein product is CASSPGQNNQPQHF.